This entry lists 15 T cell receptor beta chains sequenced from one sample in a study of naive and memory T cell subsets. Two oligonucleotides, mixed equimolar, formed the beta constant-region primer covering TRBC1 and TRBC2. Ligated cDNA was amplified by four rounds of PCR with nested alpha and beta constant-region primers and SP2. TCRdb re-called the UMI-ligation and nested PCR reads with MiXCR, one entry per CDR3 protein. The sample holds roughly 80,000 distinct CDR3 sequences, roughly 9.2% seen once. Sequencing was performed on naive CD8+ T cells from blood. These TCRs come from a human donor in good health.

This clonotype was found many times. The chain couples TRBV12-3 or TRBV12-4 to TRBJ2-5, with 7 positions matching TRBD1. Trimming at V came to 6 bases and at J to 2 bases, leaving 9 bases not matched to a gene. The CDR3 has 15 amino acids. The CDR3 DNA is TGTGCCAGCAGACCCCCGGGACAGAAACAAGAGACCCAGTACTTC. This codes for CASRPPGQKQETQYF.

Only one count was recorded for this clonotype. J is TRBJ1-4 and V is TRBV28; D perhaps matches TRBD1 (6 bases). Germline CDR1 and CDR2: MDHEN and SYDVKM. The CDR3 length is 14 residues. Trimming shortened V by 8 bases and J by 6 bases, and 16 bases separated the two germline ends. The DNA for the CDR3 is TGTGCCAGCCAAAACGACAGGAGGGATGAAAAACTGTTTTTT. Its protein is CASQNDRRDEKLFF.

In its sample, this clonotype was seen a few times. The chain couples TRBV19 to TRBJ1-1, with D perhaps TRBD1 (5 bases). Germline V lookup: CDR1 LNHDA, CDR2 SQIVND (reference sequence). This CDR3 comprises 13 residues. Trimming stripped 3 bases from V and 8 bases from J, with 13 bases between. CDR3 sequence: CASSISRGYEAFF. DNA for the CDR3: TGTGCCAGTAGTATCTCAAGGGGTTACGAAGCTTTCTTT. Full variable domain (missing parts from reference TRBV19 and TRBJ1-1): DGGITQSPKYLFRKEGQNVTLSCEQNLNHDAMYWYRQDPGQGLRLIYYSQIVNDFQKGDIAEGYSVSREKKESFPLTVTSAQKNPTAFYLCASSISRGYEAFFGQGTRLTVV.

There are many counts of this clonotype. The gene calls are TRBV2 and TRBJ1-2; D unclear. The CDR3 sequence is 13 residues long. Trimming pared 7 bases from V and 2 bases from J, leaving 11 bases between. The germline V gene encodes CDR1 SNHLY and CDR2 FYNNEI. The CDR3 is CASNDGPNYGYTF. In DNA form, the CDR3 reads TGTGCCAGCAATGACGGGCCAAACTATGGCTACACCTTC.

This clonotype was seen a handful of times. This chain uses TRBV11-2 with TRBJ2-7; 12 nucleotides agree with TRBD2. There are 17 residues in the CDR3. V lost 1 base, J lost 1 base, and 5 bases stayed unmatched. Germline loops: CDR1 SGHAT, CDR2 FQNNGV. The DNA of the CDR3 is TGTGCCAGCAGCTTAGGTCGACTAGCGGGAGCGTCCTACGAGCAGTACTTC. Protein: CASSLGRLAGASYEQYF. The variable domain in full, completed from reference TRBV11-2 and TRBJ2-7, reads EAGVAQSPRYKIIEKRQSVAFWCNPISGHATLYWYQQILGQGPKLLIQFQNNGVVDDSQLPKDRFSAERLKGVDSTLKIQPAKLEDSAVYLCASSLGRLAGASYEQYFGPGTRLTVT.

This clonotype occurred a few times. In nucleotides, the CDR3 is TGCAGCGTTGAAGATGATCGGACGGGACAAGAGACCCAGTACTTC. This sequence encodes CSVEDDRTGQETQYF. The chain combines TRBV29-1 with TRBJ2-5; tentatively, D is TRBD2 (5 bases). The CDR3 runs 15 residues. CDR1 is SQVTM and CDR2 is ANQGSEA in the germline V gene. Trimming removed 0 bases from V and 2 bases from J, with 13 bases in between.

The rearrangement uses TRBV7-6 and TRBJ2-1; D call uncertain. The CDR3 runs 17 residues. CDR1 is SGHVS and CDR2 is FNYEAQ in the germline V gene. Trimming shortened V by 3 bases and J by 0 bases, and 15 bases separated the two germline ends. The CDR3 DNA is TGTGCCAGCAGCTTGGTCGTAAAGCAGAGCTCCTACAATGAGCAGTTCTTC. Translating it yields CASSLVVKQSSYNEQFF.

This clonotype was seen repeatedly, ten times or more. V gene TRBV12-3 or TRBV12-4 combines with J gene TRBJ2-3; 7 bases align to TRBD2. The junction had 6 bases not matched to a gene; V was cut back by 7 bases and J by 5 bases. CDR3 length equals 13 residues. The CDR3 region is CASTLSGGDTQYF. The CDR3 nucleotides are TGTGCCAGCACCCTATCGGGGGGAGATACGCAGTATTTT.

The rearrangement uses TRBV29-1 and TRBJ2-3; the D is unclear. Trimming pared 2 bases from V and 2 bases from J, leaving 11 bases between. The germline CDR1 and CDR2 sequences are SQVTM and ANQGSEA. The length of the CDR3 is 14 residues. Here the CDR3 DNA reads TGCAGCGTTGAAAGTCTAGTGGCCACAGATACGCAGTATTTT. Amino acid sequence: CSVESLVATDTQYF.

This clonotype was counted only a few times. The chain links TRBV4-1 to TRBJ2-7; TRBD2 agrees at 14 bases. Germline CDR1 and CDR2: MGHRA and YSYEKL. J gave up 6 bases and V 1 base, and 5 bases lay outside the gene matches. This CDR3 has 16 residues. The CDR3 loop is CASSQGLAGGRREQYF. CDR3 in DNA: TGCGCCAGCAGCCAAGGACTAGCGGGGGGGAGGCGCGAGCAGTACTTC.

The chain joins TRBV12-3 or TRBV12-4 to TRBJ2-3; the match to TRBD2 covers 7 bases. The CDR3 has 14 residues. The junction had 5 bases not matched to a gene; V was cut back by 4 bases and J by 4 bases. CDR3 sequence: CASSSAGGADTQYF. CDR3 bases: TGTGCCAGCAGTTCCGCTGGGGGGGCAGATACGCAGTATTTT.

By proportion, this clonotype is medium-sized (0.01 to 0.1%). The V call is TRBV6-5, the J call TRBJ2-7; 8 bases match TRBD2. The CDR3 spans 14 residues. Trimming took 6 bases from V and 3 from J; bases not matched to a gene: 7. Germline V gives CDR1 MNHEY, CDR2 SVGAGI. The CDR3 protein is CASSVSGELYEQYF. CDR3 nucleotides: TGTGCCAGCAGCGTTAGCGGGGAGCTCTACGAGCAGTACTTC.

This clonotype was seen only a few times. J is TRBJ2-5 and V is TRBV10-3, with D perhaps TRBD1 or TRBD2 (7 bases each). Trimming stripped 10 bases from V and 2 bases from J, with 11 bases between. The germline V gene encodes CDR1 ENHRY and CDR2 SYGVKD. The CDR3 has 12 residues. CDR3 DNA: TGTGCCACAGGGGGAGGGCAAGAGACCCAGTACTTC. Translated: CATGGGQETQYF.

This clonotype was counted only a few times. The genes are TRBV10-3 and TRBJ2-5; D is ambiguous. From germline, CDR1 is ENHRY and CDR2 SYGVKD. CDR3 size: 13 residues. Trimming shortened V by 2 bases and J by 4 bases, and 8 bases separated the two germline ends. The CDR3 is CAISEEWRETQYF. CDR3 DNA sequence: TGTGCCATCAGTGAGGAGTGGCGAGAGACCCAGTACTTC.

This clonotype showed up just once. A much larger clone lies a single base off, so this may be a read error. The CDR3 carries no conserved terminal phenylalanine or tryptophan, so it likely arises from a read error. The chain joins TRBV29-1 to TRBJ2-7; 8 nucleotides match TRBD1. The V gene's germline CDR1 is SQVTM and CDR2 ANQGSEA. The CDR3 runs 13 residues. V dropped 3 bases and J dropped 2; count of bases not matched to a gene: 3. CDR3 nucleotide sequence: TGCAGCGTTGAGTACAGGGGGACCTACGAGCAGTACTCC. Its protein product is CSVEYRGTYEQYS.